These 26 T cell receptor beta chains were sequenced from one sample in a study of cytomegalovirus exposure and HLA in healthy donors. The PCR was carried out with 60 Vbeta primers and 13 Jbeta primers. Some clones are missing from TCRdb's copy, which holds only in-frame ones; the method was immunoSEQ multiplex PCR. The sample contains roughly 160,000 clones, less than 85% of which appear only once. Sequencing used PBMCs. The receptors here all came from a boy aged 2 to 9 in good health and CMV-seronegative.

The CDR3: CAGHCQGNVTEAFF. The CDR3 DNA is TGCGCCGGCCACTGTCAGGGGAACGTGACTGAAGCTTTCTTT. This chain connects TRBV10-1 to TRBJ1-1; maybe TRBD1 (6 bases). Germline CDR1 and CDR2: WNHNN and SYGVQD (reference sequence). V lost 11 bases and J lost 5, with 21 bases in between. The CDR3 loop spans 14 amino acids.

The V call is TRBV10-3, the J call TRBJ1-2; D ambiguous. Germline lookup yields CDR1 ENHRY and CDR2 SYGVKD. The CDR3 runs 15 residues. Trimming removed 0 bases at V and 2 bases at J, with 10 bases between. In nucleotides, the CDR3 is TGTGCCATCAGTGAGTCGGGCCAGGCGAACTATGGCTACACCTTC. Its protein product is CAISESGQANYGYTF.

J is TRBJ2-1 and V is TRBV6-5; D may be TRBD2 (6 bases). This CDR3 spans 15 amino acids. Germline assignment: CDR1 MNHEY and CDR2 SVGAGI. Trimming removed 0 bases from V and 4 bases from J, with 10 bases in between. Written as DNA, the CDR3 is TGTGCCAGCAGTTACTCCCGGGACTCTTACAATGAGCAGTTCTTC. Translation gives CASSYSRDSYNEQFF.

The V call is TRBV5-1, the J call TRBJ2-1; 9 bases map to TRBD1. This CDR3 is built from 14 residues. Germline V gives CDR1 SGHRS, CDR2 YFSETQ. J was trimmed by 6 bases and V by 1 base; bases with no gene match: 2. The CDR3 coding sequence is TGCGCCAGCAGCTTGAGACAGGGGGGCAATGAGCAGTTCTTC. This encodes CASSLRQGGNEQFF.

The V and J genes are TRBV9 and TRBJ2-1, with TRBD2 matching 9 bases. The V gene end was trimmed by 3 bases and the J gene end by 1 base; junction bases not matched to a gene: 5. The CDR3 is made up of 16 amino acids. Germline CDR1 SGDLS, CDR2 YYNGEE. CDR3 DNA: TGTGCCAGCAGCGGATGGACTAGCGCTTCCTACAATGAGCAGTTCTTC. Amino acids: CASSGWTSASYNEQFF.

The chain links TRBV27 to TRBJ2-1; weak D call: TRBD1 (5 bases). CDR1 and CDR2 (germline): MNHEY, SMNVEV (reference sequence). V was cut by 6 bases and J by 0 bases, with 15 bases left in between. This CDR3 contains 16 residues. Written as DNA, the CDR3 is TGTGCCAGCAGCACCTGGGGCGGCAGCTCCTACAATGAGCAGTTCTTC. Translation gives CASSTWGGSSYNEQFF.

V usage is TRBV13 and J usage is TRBJ2-7; the match to TRBD2 covers 8 bases. Germline V gives CDR1 PRHDT, CDR2 FYEKMQ (reference sequence). With 0 bases clipped from V and 3 bases from J, the junction kept 1 base outside the gene matches. CDR3 size: 14 residues. CDR3 residues: CASSLGTSGYEQYF. In DNA form, the CDR3 reads TGTGCCAGCAGCTTAGGTACTAGCGGCTACGAGCAGTACTTC.

The J gene is TRBJ2-1, the V gene TRBV5-6; D might be TRBD2 (6 bases). V shed 6 bases and J shed 0 bases, with 10 bases lying between them. CDR3 length equals 14 residues. From germline, CDR1 is SGHDT and CDR2 YYEEEE. This chain's CDR3 is CASNGRDSYNEQFF. CDR3 sequence (DNA): TGTGCCAGCAACGGGCGGGACTCCTACAATGAGCAGTTCTTC. The variable domain in full, with the rest retrieved from reference TRBV5-6 and TRBJ2-1, is DAGVTQSPTHLIKTRGQQVTLRCSPKSGHDTVSWYQQALGQGPQFIFQYYEEEERQRGNFPDRFSGHQFPNYSSELNVNALLLGDSALYLCASNGRDSYNEQFFGPGTRLTVL.

This rearrangement joins TRBV11-2 to TRBJ2-3; D may be TRBD1 (6 bases). The V gene's germline CDR1 is SGHAT and CDR2 FQNNGV. The CDR3 is 14 amino acids. Trimming removed 5 bases from V and 6 bases from J, with 15 bases in between. This CDR3 reads CASSPQGRTDTQYF. CDR3 nucleotide sequence: TGTGCCAGCAGCCCACAGGGCCGAACGGATACGCAGTATTTT.

V is TRBV9 and J is TRBJ2-1; 10 bases match TRBD2. From germline, CDR1 is SGDLS and CDR2 YYNGEE. With 2 bases clipped from V and 2 bases from J, the junction kept 4 bases outside the gene matches. The CDR3 runs to 16 residues. The CDR3 DNA is TGTGCCAGCAGCGTTATAGCGGGAGGAACCTACAATGAGCAGTTCTTC. Its translation is CASSVIAGGTYNEQFF.

The J gene is TRBJ2-7, the V gene TRBV28; 7 bases are a match to TRBD1. Trimming took 5 bases from V and 2 from J; bases not matched to a gene: 6. CDR3 length equals 14 residues. Germline V gene data show CDR1 as MDHEN and CDR2 as SYDVKM. The CDR3 DNA reads TGTGCCAGCAGTAACGACAGGGCTCCCTACGAGCAGTACTTC. Translated: CASSNDRAPYEQYF.

This chain links TRBV6-6 with TRBJ2-2; D remains unclear. CDR1 is MNHNY and CDR2 is SVGAGI in the germline V gene (reference sequence). The CDR3 length is 13 residues. V lost 11 bases and J 0 bases, leaving 10 bases between the germline ends. This chain's CDR3 is CAAKSPNTGELFF. The CDR3 DNA follows: TGTGCCGCGAAGTCGCCGAACACCGGGGAGCTGTTTTTT.

This chain uses TRBV2 with TRBJ1-3, with a possible D match to TRBD1 (6 bases). Germline CDR1 and CDR2: SNHLY and FYNNEI. The CDR3 runs to 17 residues. Deletions cut 2 bases from V and 4 bases from J, with 18 bases between. The CDR3 coding sequence is TGTGCCAGCAGTGAATGGGGCAGGGGTTATCTGGGAAACACCATATATTTT. This encodes CASSEWGRGYLGNTIYF. Complete variable domain (other parts from reference TRBV2 and TRBJ1-3): EPEVTQTPSHQVTQMGQEVILRCVPISNHLYFYWYRQILGQKVEFLVSFYNNEISEKSEIFDDQFSVERPDGSNFTLKIRSTKLEDSAMYFCASSEWGRGYLGNTIYFGEGSWLTVV.

The chain recombines TRBV21-1 with TRBJ2-3; the D call of TRBD1 is as the table states it, not checked on the DNA. TRBV21-1 counts as a pseudogene. The CDR3 totals 16 residues. The CDR3: CASSKGGDRGTDTQYF. The DNA for the CDR3 is TGTGCCAGCAGCAAAGGGGGGGACAGGGGCACAGATACGCAGTATTTT.

The V gene is TRBV7-9, the J gene TRBJ2-3; D is possibly TRBD2 (5 bases). Trimming stripped 5 bases from V and 11 bases from J, with 17 bases between. Germline V gene sequence: CDR1 SEHNR, CDR2 FQNEAQ (reference sequence). The CDR3 totals 13 residues. CDR3 protein: CASSPGLLGGQYF. CDR3 coding DNA: TGTGCCAGCAGCCCCGGACTGTTAGGCGGGCAGTATTTT.

The chain combines TRBV19 with TRBJ1-4, with D uncertain. The germline V and J ends were trimmed by 8 bases and 6 bases, with 7 bases remaining between them. In germline, CDR1 is LNHDA, CDR2 SQIVND (reference sequence). The CDR3 has 11 amino acids. The CDR3 region is CASGLYEKLFF. For the CDR3, the DNA is TGTGCCAGTGGACTTTATGAAAAACTGTTTTTT.

This clone was counted once. V and J are TRBV5-4 and TRBJ2-7; 7 nucleotides agree with TRBD2. Looked up from germline, CDR1 is SGHNT and CDR2 is YYREEE (reference sequence). Trimming cost V 0 bases and J 2 bases; bases outside gene matches: 5. CDR3 size: 15 residues. DNA of the CDR3: TGTGCCAGCAGCTTGGCCGGGACTAAAACCTACGAGCAGTACTTC. Its translation is CASSLAGTKTYEQYF.

The rearrangement links TRBV6-5 to TRBJ2-2; D unclear. Germline loops: CDR1 MNHEY, CDR2 SVGAGI. Trimming stripped 4 bases from V and 8 bases from J, with 8 bases between. This CDR3 has 12 residues. The CDR3 protein is CASSSPLGELFF. The DNA for the CDR3 is TGTGCCAGCAGTTCCCCCCTAGGGGAGCTGTTTTTT.

This chain links TRBV5-4 with TRBJ1-1; TRBD1 agrees at 8 bases. The CDR3 length is 14 residues. With 4 bases clipped from V and 5 bases from J, the junction kept 7 bases outside the gene matches. CDR1 and CDR2 (germline): SGHNT, YYREEE (reference sequence). The CDR3 nucleotides read TGTGCCAGCAGCAGAGGACAGGGACGTACTGAAGCTTTCTTT. The encoded protein is CASSRGQGRTEAFF. Together with reference TRBV5-4 and TRBJ1-1, the CDR3 gives the full variable domain: ETGVTQSPTHLIKTRGQQVTLRCSSQSGHNTVSWYQQALGQGPQFIFQYYREEENGRGNFPPRFSGLQFPNYSSELNVNALELDDSALYLCASSRGQGRTEAFFGQGTRLTVV.

The V and J genes are TRBV9 and TRBJ1-1, with TRBD1 as a possible D gene (5 bases). CDR1 is SGDLS and CDR2 is YYNGEE in the germline V gene. The CDR3 is made up of 14 amino acids. Trimming stripped 10 bases from V and 1 base from J, with 17 bases between. CDR3 residues: CACSKGAQNTEAFF. The DNA for the CDR3 is TGTGCCTGCTCAAAAGGGGCGCAGAACACTGAAGCTTTCTTT.

This clone has only one observation. This chain uses TRBV2 with TRBJ2-7, with TRBD1 as a possible D gene (6 bases). Looked up from germline, CDR1 is SNHLY and CDR2 is FYNNEI. This CDR3 contains 16 residues. Trimming removed 4 bases at V and 3 bases at J, with 19 bases between. The CDR3 DNA reads as TGTGCCAGCAGTGCCGGCTTGGGGGCGGAGATCTACGAGCAGTACGTC. This codes for CASSAGLGAEIYEQYV.

This sequence joins TRBV27 and TRBJ1-1; a possible D gene is TRBD1 (6 bases). V was pared by 5 bases and J by 5 bases, with 18 bases between. Germline V gene sequence: CDR1 MNHEY, CDR2 SMNVEV (reference sequence). There are 15 residues in the CDR3. CDR3 sequence reads: CASSKQSRGGTEAFF. CDR3 DNA sequence: TGTGCCAGCAGTAAACAATCCAGGGGAGGGACTGAAGCTTTCTTT.

This chain connects TRBV5-4 to TRBJ1-1; no reliable D call. Per germline, CDR1 SGHNT and CDR2 YYREEE (reference sequence). The CDR3 is 13 residues long. The germline V and J ends were trimmed by 0 bases and 7 bases, with 10 bases remaining between them. CDR3 bases: TGTGCCAGCAGCTTGGCCGGGGAGCTTGAAGCTTTCTTT. Amino acids: CASSLAGELEAFF.

The chain carries TRBV6-4 and TRBJ2-2, with D perhaps TRBD2 (5 bases). V was clipped by 3 bases and J by 0 bases, with 17 bases between them. The CDR3 spans 18 residues. Per germline, CDR1 MRHNA and CDR2 SNTAGT. This CDR3 reads CASSETLRRISNTGELFF. The CDR3 DNA reads as TGTGCCAGCAGTGAAACTTTAAGGAGGATATCGAACACCGGGGAGCTGTTTTTT.

On this clone: A read error may account for a junction end that differs from germline. V is TRBV7-7 and J is TRBJ2-3, with 14 positions matching TRBD2. The germline gives CDR1 SSHAT, CDR2 FNYEAQ (reference sequence). The CDR3 has 20 residues. CDR3 in DNA: TGTGCTAGCAGCTTAGGCGTTGGAGGACTAGCGGGAGGAAGGACAGATACGCAGTATTTT. Amino acid sequence: CASSLGVGGLAGGRTDTQYF. Filled out from reference TRBV7-7 and TRBJ2-3, the complete variable domain reads GAGVSQSPRYKVTKRGQDVTLRCDPISSHATLYWYQQALGQGPEFLTYFNYEAQPDKSGLPSDRFSAERPEGSISTLTIQRTEQRDSAMYRCASSLGVGGLAGGRTDTQYFGPGTRLTVL.

V and J are TRBV5-1 and TRBJ2-1; no reliable D call. CDR1 is SGHRS, CDR2 YFSETQ, per germline. The CDR3 length is 11 residues. V was clipped by 0 bases and J by 8 bases, with 3 bases between them. The chain's CDR3 is CASSLAYEQFF. CDR3 sequence (DNA): TGCGCCAGCAGCTTGGCCTATGAGCAGTTCTTC.